The T cell receptor beta chain under discussion was sequenced for a study of T-cell reconstitution after alpha-beta-depleted transplantation in children. Unique molecular identifiers were incorporated during preparation of the TCRbeta library. TCRdb re-called the PCR reads with MiXCR, one entry per CDR3 protein. This table has fewer than 200,000 distinct CDR3 sequences, roughly 6.8% appearing once. Germline V lookup: CDR1 SNHLY, CDR2 FYNNEI. V was trimmed by 8 bases and J by 4 bases, leaving 8 bases between them. The CDR3 covers 11 residues. This clonotype was seen many times. Sequencing used PBMCs from the stem cell graft donor, obtained from the stem cell graft. This receptor was taken from a human donor who donated a stem cell graft to a child with Wiskott-Aldrich syndrome. The gene calls are TRBV2 and TRBJ2-5; no clear D gene. The CDR3 here is CASVGLETQYF. The CDR3 DNA follows: TGTGCCAGCGTTGGATTAGAGACCCAGTACTTC.